These 12 T cell receptor beta chains were all obtained from the same sample, sequenced in a study of T cells in Graves' hyperthyroidism and ophthalmopathy. There were TCR beta CDR3 regions amplified from RNA transcripts. HTBI primers were used for first-round RT-PCR of the TCR CDR3. MiXCR, run by TCRdb on the multiplex PCR reads, gives a single entry per CDR3 protein. The data contain roughly 580,000 distinct CDR3 sequences, just over 45% of them singletons. Sequenced: peripheral blood or thyroid tissue (not recorded which). Every receptor here comes from a woman between 18 and 30 years old with Graves' hyperthyroidism.

This clonotype has only a few counts. The chain carries TRBV6-6 and TRBJ1-5; unclear D gene. CDR1 is MNHNY and CDR2 is SVGAGI in the germline V gene (reference sequence). This CDR3 is 13 amino acids long. V was clipped by 6 bases and J by 5 bases, with 11 bases between them. The CDR3 sequence: CASRDPPDQPQHF. The CDR3 region has the DNA TGTGCCAGCAGGGACCCCCCGGATCAGCCCCAGCATTTT.

The V and J genes are TRBV19 and TRBJ2-2, with TRBD2 as a possible D gene (6 bases). Trimming left V 3 bases short and J 1 base short, with 12 bases between. The CDR3 sequence is 16 residues long. Germline V lookup: CDR1 LNHDA, CDR2 SQIVND (reference sequence). CDR3 sequence reads: CASSMGLAKNTGELFF. The CDR3 DNA is TGTGCCAGTAGTATGGGGCTAGCGAAGAACACCGGGGAGCTGTTTTTT.

The gene calls are TRBV4-1 and TRBJ2-2; the match to TRBD1 covers 10 bases. The CDR3 is made up of 16 amino acids. V trimming: 4 bases; J trimming: 4 bases; junction bases outside the gene matches: 6. The germline V gene has CDR1 MGHRA and CDR2 YSYEKL. The CDR3 spells CASSRGTGVGTGELFF. CDR3 in DNA: TGCGCCAGCAGCCGAGGGACAGGGGTCGGCACCGGGGAGCTGTTTTTT.

J is TRBJ1-6 and V is TRBV2, with unresolved D. CDR3 length: 12 amino acids. Trimming removed 4 bases at V and 14 bases at J, with 12 bases between. From germline, CDR1 is SNHLY and CDR2 FYNNEI. The CDR3, as DNA: TGTGCCAGCAGTGCCCCTCGGACGACCCTCCACTTT. Its protein is CASSAPRTTLHF. Looking up the rest from reference TRBV2 and TRBJ1-6 gives the full variable domain: EPEVTQTPSHQVTQMGQEVILRCVPISNHLYFYWYRQILGQKVEFLVSFYNNEISEKSEIFDDQFSVERPDGSNFTLKIRSTKLEDSAMYFCASSAPRTTLHFGNGTRLTVT.

The chain recombines TRBV29-1 with TRBJ2-6; the D is unclear. Trimming cost V 1 base and J 2 bases, with 9 bases left between them. The CDR3 runs 15 residues. Germline loops: CDR1 SQVTM, CDR2 ANQGSEA. CDR3 sequence (DNA): TGCAGCGTTGAAGCCCGATCAGCTGGGGCCAACGTCCTGACTTTC. It translates to CSVEARSAGANVLTF.

In regard to this clonotype: Given a much more abundant clone one base away, this may be a read error. The rearrangement joins TRBV29-1 to TRBJ2-7; 7 bases map to TRBD1. The CDR3 is made up of 13 amino acids. Germline V CDR1 and CDR2: SQVTM, ANQGSEA. V lost 2 bases, J lost 3 bases, and 4 bases stayed unmatched. The CDR3 region has the DNA TGCAGCGTTGAAAGACAGGGTGACTACGAGCAGTACTTC. Translating it yields CSVERQGDYEQYF.

The chain has TRBV2 and TRBJ1-5; tentatively, D is TRBD1 (6 bases). V was pared by 8 bases and J by 3 bases, with 14 bases between. This CDR3 contains 14 residues. Germline assignment: CDR1 SNHLY and CDR2 FYNNEI. CDR3 loop: CASGYRASNQPQHF. In DNA, the CDR3 is TGTGCCAGCGGGTACAGGGCTTCCAATCAGCCCCAGCATTTT.

This clonotype has just a few counts. A read error may account for a junction end that differs from germline. The CDR3 reads CASSYMFTGNSPLHF. In nucleotides, the CDR3 is TGTGCCAGCAGTTACATGTTCACAGGGAATTCACCCCTCCACTTT. This chain connects TRBV10-3 to TRBJ1-6; tentatively, D is TRBD1 (6 bases). This CDR3 has 15 amino acids. Germline loops: CDR1 ENHRY, CDR2 SYGVKD.

The table lists this clonotype with many counts. V usage is TRBV2 and J usage is TRBJ2-7, with D perhaps TRBD1 or TRBD2 (6 bases each). This CDR3 is 17 amino acids long. The V and J ends lost 0 bases and 0 bases respectively, with 15 bases between them. Germline assignment: CDR1 SNHLY and CDR2 FYNNEI. CDR3 region: CASSEAVRGESSYEQYF. The CDR3, as DNA: TGTGCCAGCAGTGAAGCTGTTAGGGGGGAGAGCTCCTACGAGCAGTACTTC.

The V call is TRBV7-9, the J call TRBJ2-7; the D is unclear. The germline V gene has CDR1 SEHNR and CDR2 FQNEAQ (reference sequence). V dropped 5 bases and J dropped 2 bases, with 13 bases sitting between them. The CDR3 is made up of 14 amino acids. This CDR3 is CASSLEGNPYEQYF. CDR3 in DNA: TGTGCCAGCAGCCTAGAAGGTAATCCCTACGAGCAGTACTTC.

This clonotype has only a few counts. The gene calls are TRBV12-5 and TRBJ2-7; unclear D gene. CDR3 length: 11 residues. Deletions cut 5 bases from V and 4 bases from J, with 6 bases between. Germline V lookup: CDR1 LGHNT, CDR2 FRNRAP. CDR3 sequence: CASGPVYEQYF. CDR3 nucleotides: TGTGCTAGTGGTCCGGTGTACGAGCAGTACTTC.

This clonotype has just a few counts. Being one base from a much bigger clone, this may be a read error. V usage is TRBV15 and J usage is TRBJ2-5; D remains ambiguous. The germline V and J ends were trimmed by 0 bases and 5 bases, with 4 bases remaining between them. This CDR3 has 12 amino acids. From germline, CDR1 is LNHNV and CDR2 YYDKDF (reference sequence). This chain's CDR3 is CATSRDWETQYF. DNA for the CDR3: TGTGCCACCAGCAGAGATTGGGAGACCCAGTACTTC.